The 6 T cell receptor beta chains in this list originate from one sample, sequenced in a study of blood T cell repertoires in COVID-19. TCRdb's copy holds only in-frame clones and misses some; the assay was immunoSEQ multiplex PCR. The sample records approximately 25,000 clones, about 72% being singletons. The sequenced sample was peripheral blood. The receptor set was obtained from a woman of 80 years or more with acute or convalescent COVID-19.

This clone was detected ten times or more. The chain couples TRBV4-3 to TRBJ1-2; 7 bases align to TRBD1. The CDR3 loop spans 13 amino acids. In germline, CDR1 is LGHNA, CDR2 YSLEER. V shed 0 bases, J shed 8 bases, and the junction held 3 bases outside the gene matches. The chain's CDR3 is CASSQERGLGYTF. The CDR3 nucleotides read TGCGCCAGCAGCCAAGAGAGGGGGCTCGGCTACACCTTC.

CDR3: CASSPQQGDTEAFF. CDR3 nucleotides: TGCGCCAGCAGCCCCCAACAGGGGGACACTGAAGCTTTCTTT. This chain links TRBV4-1 with TRBJ1-1; TRBD1 aligns across 8 bases. The ends lost 4 bases at V and 3 bases at J; junction bases unmatched: 4. This CDR3 has 14 amino acids. CDR1 and CDR2 from the germline V gene are MGHRA and YSYEKL.

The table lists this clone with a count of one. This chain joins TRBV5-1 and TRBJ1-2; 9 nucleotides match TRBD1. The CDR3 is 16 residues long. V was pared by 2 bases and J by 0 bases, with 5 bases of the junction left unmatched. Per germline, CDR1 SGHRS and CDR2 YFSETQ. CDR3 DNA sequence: TGCGCCAGCAGCTTCACAGGGGGCGACGCTAACTATGGCTACACCTTC. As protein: CASSFTGGDANYGYTF.

CDR3 amino acids: CASSVGELAGGETQYF. CDR3 in DNA: TGTGCCAGCAGCGTAGGAGAACTAGCGGGCGGCGAGACCCAGTACTTC. The chain couples TRBV9 to TRBJ2-5; 9 nucleotides line up with TRBD2. The CDR3 runs 16 residues. V was clipped by 0 bases and J by 5 bases; unmatched bases: 8. Germline values: CDR1 SGDLS, CDR2 YYNGEE.

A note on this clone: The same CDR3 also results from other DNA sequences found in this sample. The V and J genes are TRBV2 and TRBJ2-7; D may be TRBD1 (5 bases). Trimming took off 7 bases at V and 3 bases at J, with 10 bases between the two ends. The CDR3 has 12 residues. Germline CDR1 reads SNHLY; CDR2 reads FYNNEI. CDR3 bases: TGTGCCAGCAACCAGGGTTACTACGAGCAGTACTTC. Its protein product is CASNQGYYEQYF.

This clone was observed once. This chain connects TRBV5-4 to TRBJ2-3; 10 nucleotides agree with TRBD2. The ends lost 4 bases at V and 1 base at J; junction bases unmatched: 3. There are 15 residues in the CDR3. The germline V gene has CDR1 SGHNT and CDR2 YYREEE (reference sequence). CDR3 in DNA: TGTGCCAGCAGCCCCGGGACTAGCGGCACAGATACGCAGTATTTT. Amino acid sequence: CASSPGTSGTDTQYF. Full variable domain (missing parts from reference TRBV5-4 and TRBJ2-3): ETGVTQSPTHLIKTRGQQVTLRCSSQSGHNTVSWYQQALGQGPQFIFQYYREEENGRGNFPPRFSGLQFPNYSSELNVNALELDDSALYLCASSPGTSGTDTQYFGPGTRLTVL.